This T cell receptor (beta chain) is from a study of T cell responses to AZD1222 COVID-19 vaccine. Produced via immunoSEQ multiplex PCR; TCRdb's table is partial and in-frame only. The table includes around 99,000 clones, 75% to 95% detected once. Germline V CDR1 and CDR2: SGDLS, YYNGEE. Trimming removed 0 bases from V and 0 bases from J, with 6 bases in between. This CDR3 is built from 15 residues. Sequences were derived from peripheral blood, sampled 28 days after the second AZD1222 dose. The chain combines TRBV9 with TRBJ2-2; D ambiguous. The clonotype originates from an adult who received the AZD1222 COVID-19 vaccine. The CDR3 loop is CASSVEGANTGELFF. In DNA, the CDR3 is TGTGCCAGCAGCGTAGAAGGAGCGAACACCGGGGAGCTGTTTTTT. Combining the CDR3 with reference TRBV9 and TRBJ2-2 gives the whole variable domain DSGVTQTPKHLITATGQRVTLRCSPRSGDLSVYWYQQSLDQGLQFLIQYYNGEERAKGNILERFSAQQFPDLHSELNLSSLELGDSALYFCASSVEGANTGELFFGEGSRLTVL.